This T cell receptor beta chain appears in the sequencing data of a study of regulatory T cells in long-lasting Graves disease. Looking at the study overall: Newly diagnosed Graves' patients took antithyroid drugs under 3 months.

The CDR3 spans 15 residues. V dropped 3 bases and J dropped 2; count of bases not matched to a gene: 2. Arm-PCR of CDR3 regions and iRepertoire HTBI primers were the basis on which TCR beta libraries were built. TCRdb processed the multiplex PCR reads anew with MiXCR; each CDR3 protein has one entry. The table lists approximately 490,000 distinct CDR3 sequences, about a sixth of them singletons. Indicated time point: newly diagnosed GD, antithyroid drugs for less than 3 months. RNA from PBMCs was the source of the TCR library. About this clonotype itself: Just one base apart from a much larger clone, this may be a read error.

The data also belong to a second study, concerning T cells in Graves' hyperthyroidism and ophthalmopathy.

This clonotype originated in a middle-aged man with Graves disease. The sequenced sample was peripheral blood mononuclear cells (PBMCs), obtained at new diagnosis, from a patient treated with antithyroid drugs. This sequence joins TRBV12-3 or TRBV12-4 and TRBJ2-1, with 9 bases fitting TRBD1. DNA of the CDR3: TGTGCCAGCAGTTTCGGGACAGGGACCTACAATGAGCAGTTCTTC. Its protein is CASSFGTGTYNEQFF.